This TCR beta chain was found in a study of OX40 agonist ivuxolimab in advanced cancers. Across the study: Partial response was recorded in three patients: one hepatocellular carcinoma and two cutaneous melanoma cases.

Only in-frame clones appear in the TCRdb table, and some are missing; sequencing was by immunoSEQ multiplex PCR. The repertoire holds 100,000 or so clones, roughly nine tenths seen once, with about 0.82% in the top ten. Germline lookup yields CDR1 SNHLY and CDR2 FYNNEI. The CDR3 is 16 amino acids. The V and J ends lost 8 bases and 2 bases respectively, with 19 bases between them. The TCR was taken from an adult with an advanced solid tumor such as melanoma, head and neck, liver or kidney cancer. The sequencing here drew on CD4+ or CD8+ T cells sorted from blood, taken in a trial of the OX40 agonist ivuxolimab. The V and J genes are TRBV2 and TRBJ2-1; weak D call: TRBD1 (7 bases). The CDR3 region is CASCLGGGPTYNEQFF. The CDR3 coding sequence is TGTGCCAGCTGCCTCGGAGGGGGCCCAACCTACAATGAGCAGTTCTTC.